The present T cell receptor beta chain was sequenced within a study of lymphopenia after photon versus proton radiotherapy. The study's findings and limits: Under photons, naive T cells and diversity fell while effector/memory populations rose. Better survival with proton therapy was suggested as possible, not demonstrated. In patients who died, overall survival fell as post-nadir TCR diversity dropped more. Oligoclonal CD8+ Temra expansion after nadir drove photon patients' diversity drop.

CDR1 is MNHEY and CDR2 is SVGAGI in the germline V gene. The CDR3 has 15 residues. J was trimmed by 4 bases and V by 6 bases; bases with no gene match: 8. Details on this clone: Its antigen remains unidentified.

Libraries were prepared by immunoSEQ multiplex PCR; TCRdb keeps only in-frame clonotypes and omits some of them. The sample records tens of thousands of clones, around 89% being singletons. The receptor's source is a man older than 75 with esophageal cancer. The V and J genes are TRBV6-5 and TRBJ2-2, with 7 bases matching TRBD1. This specimen was peripheral blood, taken from a patient treated with proton-based radiotherapy. CDR3 nucleotide sequence: TGTGCCAGCAGCTACCGGGGACAGATCACCGGGGAGCTGTTTTTT. Protein sequence: CASSYRGQITGELFF.